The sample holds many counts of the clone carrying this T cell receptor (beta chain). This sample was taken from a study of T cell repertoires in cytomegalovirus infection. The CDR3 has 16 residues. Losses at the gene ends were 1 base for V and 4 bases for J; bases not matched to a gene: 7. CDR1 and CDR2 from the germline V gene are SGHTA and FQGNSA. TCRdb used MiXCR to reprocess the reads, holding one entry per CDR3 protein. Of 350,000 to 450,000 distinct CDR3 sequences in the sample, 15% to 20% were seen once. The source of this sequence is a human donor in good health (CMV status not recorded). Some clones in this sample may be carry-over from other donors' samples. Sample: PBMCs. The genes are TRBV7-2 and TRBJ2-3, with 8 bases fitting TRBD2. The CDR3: CASSLVSGGAPDTQYF. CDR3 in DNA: TGTGCCAGCAGCTTAGTGTCCGGGGGGGCCCCAGATACGCAGTATTTT.